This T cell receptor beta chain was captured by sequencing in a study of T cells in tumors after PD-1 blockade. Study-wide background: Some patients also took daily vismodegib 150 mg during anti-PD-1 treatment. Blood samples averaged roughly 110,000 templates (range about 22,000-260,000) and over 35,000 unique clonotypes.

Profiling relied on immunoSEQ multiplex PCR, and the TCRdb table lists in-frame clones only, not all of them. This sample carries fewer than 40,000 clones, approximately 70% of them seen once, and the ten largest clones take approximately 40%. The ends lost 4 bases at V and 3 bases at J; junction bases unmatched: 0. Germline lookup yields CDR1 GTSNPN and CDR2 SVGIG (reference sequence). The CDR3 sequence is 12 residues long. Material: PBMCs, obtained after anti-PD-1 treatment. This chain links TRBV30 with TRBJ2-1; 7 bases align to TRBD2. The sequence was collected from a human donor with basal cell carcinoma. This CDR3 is CAWTSGYNEQFF. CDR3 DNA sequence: TGTGCCTGGACTAGCGGCTACAATGAGCAGTTCTTC.